The 5 T cell receptor beta chains listed next were all sequenced from one sample in a study of monozygotic twins with inflammatory bowel disease. TCRdb derives one entry per CDR3 protein from the 5' RACE reads, leaving out DNA. The sample's table shows over 200,000 distinct CDR3 sequences. Sequencing input: blood. These receptors came from a human donor with ulcerative colitis or Crohn's disease, or a healthy co-twin of an affected twin (not recorded which).

J is TRBJ1-6 and V is TRBV10-3; the TCRdb D gene call, TRBD1, has no DNA to confirm it. CDR3 length equals 13 residues. The germline V gene has CDR1 ENHRY and CDR2 SYGVKD. CDR3 region: CAIMARANSPLHF.

This chain connects TRBV20-1 to TRBJ1-2; absent DNA, TCRdb's TRBD1 call cannot be checked. This CDR3 spans 11 amino acids. Germline CDR1 and CDR2: DFQATT and SNEGSKA (reference sequence). The CDR3: CSASPGDGYTF.

The V call is TRBV6-5, the J call TRBJ2-7; with no DNA, the TCRdb D assignment of TRBD1 cannot be verified. This CDR3 comprises 15 residues. Germline CDR1 MNHEY, CDR2 SVGAGI. The CDR3 sequence is CASSYMDSSSYEQYF.

This chain uses TRBV5-1 with TRBJ2-1; TCRdb's D gene call, TRBD2, goes unchecked for lack of DNA. This CDR3 has 17 residues. Germline V gene sequence: CDR1 SGHRS, CDR2 YFSETQ. This chain's CDR3 is CASSRSLAGGGVHEQFF.

J is TRBJ1-2 and V is TRBV18; TCRdb names TRBD1, which stays unverified in the absence of DNA. Per the germline V gene, CDR1 is KGHSH and CDR2 is LQKENI. The CDR3 length is 14 residues. This CDR3 reads CASSGGASSYGYTF.